The TCR beta chain described here comes from a study of beta chain features in type 1 diabetes. Note on this clone: As yet, its antigen is unknown.

Every isolated RNA sample was fully reverse transcribed, so sequencing captured expressed TCRB transcripts. Sequencing used immunoSEQ multiplex PCR; TCRdb keeps in-frame clones, though not all of them. Of some 160,000 clones in the sample, 8.5% to 10% were seen once. Study-level findings and limits: All four CD4+ subsets from Type 1 diabetes patients carried moderately but significantly shorter TCRB CDR3s.

The TCR comes from a woman aged 25 to 39 with type 1 diabetes. Source material: central memory CD4+ T cells from blood.

The CDR3 sequence is CAWSSGNTQRQPQHF. CDR3 DNA sequence: TGTGCCTGGAGTTCGGGAAACACACAGCGTCAGCCCCAGCATTTT. V gene TRBV30 combines with J gene TRBJ1-5, with D unresolved. Trimming shortened V by 2 bases and J by 6 bases, and 17 bases separated the two germline ends. Germline CDR1 GTSNPN, CDR2 SVGIG (reference sequence). The CDR3 is made up of 15 amino acids.